The TCR beta chain under discussion was sequenced for a study of cytomegalovirus exposure and HLA in healthy donors. PCR employed 60 Vbeta and 13 Jbeta primers. Clones were read by immunoSEQ multiplex PCR, and TCRdb kept only the in-frame ones, dropping some. Here the sample spans 150,000 to 200,000 clones, 80% to 90% being singletons. Healthy bone marrow donors made up the donor group. From germline, CDR1 is MNHEY and CDR2 SVGAGI. The length of the CDR3 is 15 residues. Trimming pared 8 bases from V and 1 base from J, leaving 17 bases between. Study findings and constraints: Most TCR sequences proved rare, with some public TCRs found in many donors.

Details on this clone: The antigen remains undetermined.

The sample comprised PBMCs. The origin of this receptor is a woman between 18 and 29 years old in good health and CMV-seropositive. This chain joins TRBV6-5 and TRBJ1-1; D is perhaps TRBD1 (5 bases). The CDR3 nucleotides are TGTGCCAGCGGCTCACCGGGGGGAAGGAACACTGAAGCTTTCTTT. Residues: CASGSPGGRNTEAFF.